This T cell receptor (beta chain) was sequenced for a study of T-cell memory formation after mild COVID-19. TCRdb ran MiXCR on the 5' RACE reads and lists one entry per CDR3 protein. The table shows roughly 560,000 distinct CDR3 sequences, with around 21% occurring only once. Germline V lookup: CDR1 SGHRS, CDR2 YFSETQ. The CDR3 has 14 amino acids. The ends lost 4 bases at V and 6 bases at J; junction bases unmatched: 3. This receptor was taken from an adult woman who had mild COVID-19 (a few samples of this study predate the infection). Cell type and time point are not known. The specimen sequenced was PBMCs or a T cell subset sorted from them (not recorded which). This chain uses TRBV5-1 with TRBJ2-3; 12 nucleotides line up with TRBD2. The CDR3 loop is CASSLAGGYDTQYF. DNA for the CDR3: TGCGCCAGCAGCCTAGCGGGGGGGTACGATACGCAGTATTTT.